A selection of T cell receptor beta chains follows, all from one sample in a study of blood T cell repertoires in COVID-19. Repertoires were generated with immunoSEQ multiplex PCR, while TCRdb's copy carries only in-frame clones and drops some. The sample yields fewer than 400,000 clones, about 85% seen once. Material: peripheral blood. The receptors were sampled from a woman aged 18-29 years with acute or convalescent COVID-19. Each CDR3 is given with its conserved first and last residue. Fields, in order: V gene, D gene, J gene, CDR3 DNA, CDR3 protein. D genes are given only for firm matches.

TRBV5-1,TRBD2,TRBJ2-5,TGCGCCAGCAGCTTGACTAGCGGACAAGAGACCCAGTACTTC,CASSLTSGQETQYF
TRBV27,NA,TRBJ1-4,TGTGCCAGCAGTTCGCGTGGACAGTTTAATGAAAAACTGTTTTTT,CASSSRGQFNEKLFF
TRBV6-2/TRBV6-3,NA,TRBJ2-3,TGTGCCAGCAGTTCCTACACAGATACGCAGTATTTT,CASSSYTDTQYF
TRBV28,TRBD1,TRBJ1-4,TGTGCCAGCAGTACATCAGGACAGGGGGGGGAAAAACTGTTTTTT,CASSTSGQGGEKLFF
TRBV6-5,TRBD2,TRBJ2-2,TGTGCCAGCACCGAGCGGGAGATCGGGGAGCTGTTTTTT,CASTEREIGELFF
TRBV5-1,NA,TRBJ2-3,TGCGCCAGCAGCTTGGAGGCGGGACCCACAGATACGCAGTATTTT,CASSLEAGPTDTQYF
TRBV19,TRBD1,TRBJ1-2,TGTGCCAGTACCATGGACAGGTTCCAGGGCTACACCTTC,CASTMDRFQGYTF
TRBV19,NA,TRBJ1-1,TGTGCCAGTAGTATCGGCCGGACACAAAACACTGAAGCTTTCTTT,CASSIGRTQNTEAFF
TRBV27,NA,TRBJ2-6,TGTGCCAGCAGTTCCCTAGTCTCTGGGGCCAACGTCCTGACTTTC,CASSSLVSGANVLTF
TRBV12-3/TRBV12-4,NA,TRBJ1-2,TGTGCCAGCAGTTACGGAGACTATGGCTACACCTTC,CASSYGDYGYTF
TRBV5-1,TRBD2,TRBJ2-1,TGCGCCAGCAGCTTGGTTGCTAGCGGGAGGGGTGAGCAGTTCTTC,CASSLVASGRGEQFF
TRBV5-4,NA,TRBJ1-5,TGTGCCAGCAGCTTGGAGGGAGGCAATCAGCCCCAGCATTTT,CASSLEGGNQPQHF
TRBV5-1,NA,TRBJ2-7,TGCGCCAGCAGCTTGGTTCAGGCGTCCTACGAGCAGTACTTC,CASSLVQASYEQYF